This T cell receptor (beta chain) comes out of a study of blood T cells in healthy people across ages. A second 7 to 11 cycle PCR used barcoded and J-beta primers. Each cDNA molecule, via a template-switch adaptor with 12 random nucleotides, was tagged. TCRdb reanalysed the 5' RACE reads using MiXCR and keeps one entry per CDR3 protein. The data show hundreds of thousands of distinct CDR3 sequences, under 35% seen once. The germline CDR1 and CDR2 sequences are SGHTA and FQGNSA. J gave up 6 bases and V 6 bases, and 6 bases lay outside the gene matches. The CDR3 totals 13 residues. This clonotype appeared many times.

The receptor's source is a woman older than 75 in good health. V gene TRBV7-2 combines with J gene TRBJ2-5; TRBD1 matches at 8 bases. The material sequenced was blood. The CDR3 loop reads CASSPWTGQTQYF. DNA for the CDR3: TGTGCCAGCAGTCCCTGGACAGGGCAGACCCAGTACTTC.